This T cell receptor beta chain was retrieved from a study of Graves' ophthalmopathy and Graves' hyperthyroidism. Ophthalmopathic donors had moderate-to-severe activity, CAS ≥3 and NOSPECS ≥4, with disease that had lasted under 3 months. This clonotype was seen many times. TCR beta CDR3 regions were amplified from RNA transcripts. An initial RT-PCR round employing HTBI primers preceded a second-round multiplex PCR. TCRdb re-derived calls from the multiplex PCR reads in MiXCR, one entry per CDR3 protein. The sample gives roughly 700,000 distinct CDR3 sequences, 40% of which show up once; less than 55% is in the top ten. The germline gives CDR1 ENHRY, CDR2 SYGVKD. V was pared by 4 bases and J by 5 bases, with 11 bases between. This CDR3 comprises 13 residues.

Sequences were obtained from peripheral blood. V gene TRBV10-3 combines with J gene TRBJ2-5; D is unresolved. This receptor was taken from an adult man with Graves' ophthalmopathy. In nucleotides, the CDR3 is TGTGCCATCAGTGTTGGGTCACGGGAGACCCAGTACTTC. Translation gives CAISVGSRETQYF.